These T cell receptor beta chains were read from a single sample in a study of somatic mutations in cytotoxic T cells in rheumatoid arthritis. Some clones are missing from TCRdb's copy, which holds only in-frame ones; the method was immunoSEQ multiplex PCR. The sample consists of thousands of clones, 75% to 90% of them appearing once. Material for sequencing was CD8+ T cells sorted from blood. The receptors were sampled from a man aged 40-49 years with rheumatoid arthritis. Both conserved end residues are part of each CDR3. Each record gives: CDR3 protein, CDR3 DNA, clone size, V gene, J gene, D gene. A D gene is named only where the DNA matches it firmly. Rows may omit the clone size; those that give it use once, few, many or a size class.

CDR3: CASSYSNSGEQFF; DNA: TGTGCCAGCAGTTACTCGAATAGCGGAGAGCAGTTCTTC; size: few; V: TRBV6-5; J: TRBJ2-1; D: NA
CDR3: CASSSVRGFYEQYF; DNA: TGTGCCAGCAGTTCCGTCAGGGGGTTCTACGAGCAGTACTTC; size: NA; V: TRBV28; J: TRBJ2-7; D: TRBD1
CDR3: CAISASGGAYNEQFF; DNA: TGTGCCATCAGTGCGAGCGGGGGGGCCTACAATGAGCAGTTCTTC; size: NA; V: TRBV10-3; J: TRBJ2-1; D: TRBD2
CDR3: CASSLAGQGIRGYTF; DNA: TGTGCCAGCAGCCTGGCGGGACAGGGAATTCGGGGCTACACCTTC; size: NA; V: TRBV5-5; J: TRBJ1-2; D: TRBD1
CDR3: CASSVSGGVNEQFF; DNA: TGTGCCAGCAGCGTTAGCGGGGGGGTTAATGAGCAGTTCTTC; size: NA; V: TRBV11-2; J: TRBJ2-1; D: TRBD2
CDR3: CASSIPQGSEAFF; DNA: TGTGCCAGTAGTATTCCACAGGGAAGTGAAGCTTTCTTT; size: few; V: TRBV19; J: TRBJ1-1; D: NA
CDR3: CASSEGGYTDTQYF; DNA: TGCGCCAGCAGTGAAGGGGGATACACAGATACGCAGTATTTT; size: NA; V: TRBV10-1; J: TRBJ2-3; D: NA
CDR3: CASSALSGGVDGYTF; DNA: TGTGCCAGTAGTGCCCTTTCTGGGGGCGTCGATGGCTACACCTTC; size: NA; V: TRBV19; J: TRBJ1-2; D: NA
CDR3: CATASGGSSYNEQFF; DNA: TGTGCCACCGCTAGCGGGGGATCTTCCTACAATGAGCAGTTCTTC; size: NA; V: TRBV19; J: TRBJ2-1; D: TRBD2
CDR3: CASSIPTGFNTDTQYF; DNA: TGTGCCAGTAGTATTCCTACAGGGTTTAACACAGATACGCAGTATTTT; size: NA; V: TRBV19; J: TRBJ2-3; D: NA
CDR3: CAIKINRGTNEKLFF; DNA: TGTGCCATCAAGATAAACAGGGGAACTAATGAAAAACTGTTTTTT; size: NA; V: TRBV10-3; J: TRBJ1-4; D: TRBD1
CDR3: CASSWGTGEWTDTQYF; DNA: TGTGCCAGCAGCTGGGGGACAGGGGAGTGGACAGATACGCAGTATTTT; size: NA; V: TRBV7-8; J: TRBJ2-3; D: TRBD1
CDR3: CASSRSSGLAGDEQYF; DNA: TGCGCCAGCAGCCGAAGCTCGGGACTAGCGGGGGACGAGCAGTACTTC; size: NA; V: TRBV4-1; J: TRBJ2-7; D: TRBD2
CDR3: CASSQDVGRVNTEAFF; DNA: TGCGCCAGCAGCCAAGATGTCGGCAGGGTGAACACTGAAGCTTTCTTT; size: few; V: TRBV4-1; J: TRBJ1-1; D: NA
CDR3: CATSRERGLEPQHF; DNA: TGTGCCACCAGCAGAGAAAGGGGCTTGGAGCCCCAGCATTTT; size: NA; V: TRBV15; J: TRBJ1-5; D: NA
CDR3: CASSLDKNQPQHF; DNA: TGTGCCAGCAGCCTGGACAAGAATCAGCCCCAGCATTTT; size: NA; V: TRBV7-9; J: TRBJ1-5; D: NA
CDR3: CASSTGGTEAFF; DNA: TGTGCCAGCAGCACAGGGGGCACTGAAGCTTTCTTT; size: NA; V: TRBV27; J: TRBJ1-1; D: TRBD1